This TCR beta chain was observed in a study of STAT5B mutations in CD4+ large granular lymphocyte leukemia. Whole-study results and caveats: Patient CD4-sorted repertoires looked more clonal than healthy CD4+ repertoires, even without putative leukemic clones. Data were not HLA-matched across samples.

For this clone: Its antigen is undetermined.

Source study methods: Productive clonotypes were detectable down to 2.59 x 10-5 frequency. TCRdb's table, derived via immunoSEQ multiplex PCR, lists solely in-frame clones and lacks some. V, J and clone size are taken as reported in that table, and D and trimming were inferred from the DNA itself. The table has 25,000 to 35,000 clones, roughly nine tenths seen once. Germline V CDR1 and CDR2: SGHRS, YFSETQ. CDR3 length: 15 amino acids. Losses at the gene ends were 0 bases for V and 5 bases for J; bases not matched to a gene: 6. This receptor was identified in a human donor in good health. The chain is built from TRBV5-1 and TRBJ2-7; TRBD2 aligns across 9 bases. Sequenced input: CD4+ T cells from blood buffy coats. DNA for the CDR3: TGCGCCAGCAGCTTGGGACGCGGGGGGGTGAACGAGCAGTACTTC. Its protein is CASSLGRGGVNEQYF.